This is a list of T cell receptor beta chains from one sample in a study of technical replicates of blood from several donors. Assay: immunoSEQ multiplex PCR; the TCRdb copy retains only in-frame clones and omits some. The table has around 80,000 clones, roughly 90% seen once. Sequences were obtained from T cells isolated from PBMCs. These receptors originate from a human donor in good health. The CDR3 runs from the conserved cysteine through the conserved F or W. Fields, in order: V gene, clone size, J gene, D gene, CDR3 DNA, CDR3 protein. A D gene is named only where the DNA matches it firmly. For some rows the clone size is stated as once, few or many, or as a class when expanded; others skip it.

TRBV27	-	TRBJ2-2	-	TGTGCCAGCAGTCTGAAGGGGTCCGGGGAGCTGTTTTTT	CASSLKGSGELFF
TRBV19	-	TRBJ2-7	-	TGTGCCAGTAGTATCGGGACACCATACGTGGGGCAGTACTTC	CASSIGTPYVGQYF
TRBV11-3	-	TRBJ2-7	-	TGTGCCAGCAGCTTTTATAGTACCTACGAGCAGTACTTC	CASSFYSTYEQYF
TRBV4-3	-	TRBJ2-2	-	TGCGCCAGCCGACCGGGGGTGAACACCGGGGAGCTGTTTTTT	CASRPGVNTGELFF
TRBV12-5	-	TRBJ2-2	TRBD1	TGTGCTAGTGGCCGGGACAGTGCGAACACCGGGGAGCTGTTTTTT	CASGRDSANTGELFF
TRBV9	-	TRBJ2-1	TRBD2	TGTGCCAGCAGCGTAGCCTTGGCGGGAGGTAATGAGCAGTTCTTC	CASSVALAGGNEQFF
TRBV7-8	-	TRBJ2-3	TRBD2	TGTGCCAGCAGCTTAGTCCTAGCGGGAGAAAGTAGTCGGGCTGATACGCAGTATTTT	CASSLVLAGESSRADTQYF
TRBV7-8	-	TRBJ1-5	-	TGTGCCAGCAGCTTAGAAAGACAGGGCAATCAGCCCCAGCATTTT	CASSLERQGNQPQHF
TRBV18	once	TRBJ1-2	-	TGTGCCAGCTCACCAACTCGAGGCGCTTCGGCTGATTTTAACTATGGCTACACCTTC	CASSPTRGASADFNYGYTF
TRBV30	once	TRBJ1-4	-	TGTGCCTGGAGTGTAATTGGAGGAACTAATGAAAAACTGTTTTTT	CAWSVIGGTNEKLFF
TRBV27	once	TRBJ2-1	TRBD2	TGTGCCAGCAGTTTCCTCGGGGGGAGGGCAAGAAACAATGAGCAGTTCTTC	CASSFLGGRARNNEQFF
TRBV28	-	TRBJ2-7	TRBD2	TGTGCCAGCAGTTTTAGCGGGAGAGGATACGAGCAGTACTTC	CASSFSGRGYEQYF
TRBV6-5	-	TRBJ1-2	-	TGTGCCAGCAGTTACGGGGCGGCTACCGCGGCCGGCTACACCTTC	CASSYGAATAAGYTF
TRBV4-1	-	TRBJ1-2	TRBD1	TGCGCCAGCAGCCAAGGGGCACAGGGGTTCTATGGCTACACCTTC	CASSQGAQGFYGYTF
TRBV11-2	-	TRBJ2-5	TRBD2	TGTGCCAGCAGCTGGGGGGGGACCCAGTACTTC	CASSWGGTQYF
TRBV5-1	-	TRBJ2-7	TRBD2	TGCGCCAGCAGCTTGGCGCGGTCAGCGGGAGGGAAGGTCTACGAGCAGTACTTC	CASSLARSAGGKVYEQYF
TRBV4-1	once	TRBJ1-2	-	TGCGCCAGCAGCCTAGACAACAGCGGAGGGGGCTACACCTTC	CASSLDNSGGGYTF
TRBV2	-	TRBJ2-7	-	TGTGCCAGCACAGGACTTACCGCCTCCTACGAGCAGTACTTC	CASTGLTASYEQYF
TRBV25-1	-	TRBJ2-2	-	TGTGCCAGCAGTGACCACAGGGACACCGGGGAGCTGTTTTTT	CASSDHRDTGELFF
TRBV5-1	-	TRBJ1-2	TRBD1	TGCGCCAGCAGCTGGACAGGGGAGGACTATGGCTACACCTTC	CASSWTGEDYGYTF
TRBV11-3	-	TRBJ2-1	TRBD2	TGTGCCAGCAGCGCCGGGACTAGAGACAATGAGCAGTTCTTC	CASSAGTRDNEQFF
TRBV7-3	-	TRBJ2-3	TRBD2	TGTGCCAGCAGCTTGGGACTAGCGGGAGGGCCTACAGATACGCAGTATTTT	CASSLGLAGGPTDTQYF
TRBV5-6	-	TRBJ2-7	-	TGTGCCAGCAGCTTAGGGGTATCCTACGAGCAGTACTTC	CASSLGVSYEQYF
TRBV18	-	TRBJ1-1	-	TGTGCCAGCTGGGAGGGGGGGACTGAAGCTTTCTTT	CASWEGGTEAFF
TRBV7-3	-	TRBJ2-1	-	TGTGCCAGCAGCCACGCCAGCTCCTACAATGAGCAGTTCTTC	CASSHASSYNEQFF
TRBV5-1	-	TRBJ1-1	-	TGCGCCAGCAGCTTGAACCAGGTGAACACTGAAGCTTTCTTT	CASSLNQVNTEAFF
TRBV7-2	-	TRBJ1-2	-	TGTGCCAGCAGCTTAGGGCAGTATTATGGCTACACCTTC	CASSLGQYYGYTF
TRBV6-6	-	TRBJ2-2	-	TGTGCCAGCAACAGGGCGGACGGGGAGCTGTTTTTT	CASNRADGELFF
TRBV7-8	-	TRBJ2-2	TRBD2	TGTGCCAGCAGCTTACGGGGGGGCGCGCACACCGGGGAGCTGTTTTTT	CASSLRGGAHTGELFF
TRBV27	-	TRBJ1-4	-	TGTGCCAGCAGTGCAGCCGACAGCTTTAATGAAAAACTGTTTTTT	CASSAADSFNEKLFF
TRBV5-1	-	TRBJ2-3	-	TGCGCCAGCAGCTTGGTGAGCGGGACAGATACGCAGTATTTT	CASSLVSGTDTQYF
TRBV5-1	-	TRBJ2-7	-	TGCGCCAGCAGCTTGCAACATCATTACGAGCAGTACTTC	CASSLQHHYEQYF
TRBV10-3	-	TRBJ2-2	-	TGTGCCATCAGTTCCTTGACACCGAACACCGGGGAGCTGTTTTTT	CAISSLTPNTGELFF
TRBV28	-	TRBJ1-1	TRBD1	TGTGCCAGCAGTTCAGGGGGCACTGAAGCTTTCTTT	CASSSGGTEAFF
TRBV7-2	-	TRBJ2-7	TRBD2	TGTGCCAGCGGTCTTAGCGGGAGGGCCTCCGAGCAGTACTTC	CASGLSGRASEQYF
TRBV4-1	-	TRBJ2-2	TRBD1	TGCGCCAGCAGCCAACCCGGGACAGGGACCGGGGAGCTGTTTTTT	CASSQPGTGTGELFF
TRBV6-1	-	TRBJ2-1	TRBD2	TGTGCCAGCAGTGAGCTAGCGGCCAACAATGAGCAGTTCTTC	CASSELAANNEQFF
TRBV10-3	few	TRBJ2-1	TRBD2	TGTGCCATCATTCGGACTAGCGGTTACAATGAGCAGTTCTTC	CAIIRTSGYNEQFF
TRBV28	-	TRBJ2-3	TRBD2	TGTGCCAGCAGTTTAAAAGCGGGAGCTTGGGATACGCAGTATTTT	CASSLKAGAWDTQYF
TRBV10-3	-	TRBJ2-5	TRBD2	TGTGCCATCAGTGGTAGCGGGAGGCTAACAAAGACCCAGTACTTC	CAISGSGRLTKTQYF
TRBV4-2	-	TRBJ1-5	-	TGTGCCAGCAGCCAAGGACAGGTTAATCAGCCCCAGCATTTT	CASSQGQVNQPQHF
TRBV5-6	-	TRBJ1-5	-	TGTGCCAGCAGCTTGATGGAGGGTCAGCCCCAGCATTTT	CASSLMEGQPQHF
TRBV5-4	-	TRBJ2-3	TRBD2	TGTGCCAGCAGCCAGGGACTAGCGGAGACAGATACGCAGTATTTT	CASSQGLAETDTQYF
TRBV4-2	-	TRBJ2-7	-	TGTGCCAGCAGCCAAGACGACCACTACTACGAGCAGTACTTC	CASSQDDHYYEQYF
TRBV6-5	-	TRBJ1-1	-	TGTGCCAGCAGTTCTGCCCAGGGGTTTTCTGAAGCTTTCTTT	CASSSAQGFSEAFF
TRBV7-9	once	TRBJ2-4	-	TGTGCCAGCAGCCCGTCGGCCAAAAACATTCAGTACTTC	CASSPSAKNIQYF
TRBV2	few	TRBJ1-5	-	TGTGCCAGCACAGAGGGCAATCAGCCCCAGCATTTT	CASTEGNQPQHF
TRBV6-6	-	TRBJ2-7	-	TGTGCCAGCAGTCAACTACTGAGGGAGCAGTACTTC	CASSQLLREQYF
TRBV4-1	-	TRBJ2-5	TRBD2	TGCGCCAGCAGCCAAAACTGGGGAGGGGAGACCCAGTACTTC	CASSQNWGGETQYF
TRBV5-3	-	TRBJ1-3	TRBD1	TGTGCCAGAAGTGTGGACAGGGTAGGTCGAAACACCATATATTTT	CARSVDRVGRNTIYF
TRBV9	-	TRBJ1-6	TRBD1	TGTGCCAGCAGCGCACAGGGGGCCCTTAATTCACCCCTCCACTTT	CASSAQGALNSPLHF
TRBV28	-	TRBJ2-2	-	TGTGCCAGCAATTCCAGGGTAAACACCGGGGAGCTGTTTTTT	CASNSRVNTGELFF
TRBV7-3	-	TRBJ2-7	-	TGTGCCAGCAGCTCTGGAGTGGGGCTGGGGCTCTACGAGCAGTACTTC	CASSSGVGLGLYEQYF
TRBV25-1	few	TRBJ1-4	-	TGTGCCAGCAGTGAGGGGAGCCATGAAAAACTGTTTTTT	CASSEGSHEKLFF
TRBV5-1	-	TRBJ1-4	-	TGCGCCAGCAGCTGGACAGCAACTAATGAAAAACTGTTTTTT	CASSWTATNEKLFF
TRBV5-6	once	TRBJ1-5	-	TGTGCCAGCAGCTTGGTGGGCTATCAGCCCCAGCATTTT	CASSLVGYQPQHF
TRBV4-1	-	TRBJ1-5	-	TGCGCCAGCAGCCAAAAGGGGGGGACCCAGCCCCAGCATTTT	CASSQKGGTQPQHF
TRBV7-2	-	TRBJ2-7	TRBD2	TGTGCCAGCAGCTTAGGCCTAGCGGACTACGAGCAGTACTTC	CASSLGLADYEQYF
TRBV7-9	-	TRBJ2-7	-	TGTGCCAGCAGCCACCGGGACTTCTCCTACGAGCAGTACTTC	CASSHRDFSYEQYF
TRBV5-4	-	TRBJ2-1	TRBD2	TGTGCCAGCAGCTCGGGACTAGCGGGTAGGGACTACAATGAGCAGTTCTTC	CASSSGLAGRDYNEQFF